The next 17 T cell receptor beta chains were all read from a single sample in a study of regulatory T cells in long-lasting Graves disease. Time point given: newly diagnosed GD, antithyroid drugs for less than 3 months. PBMC-extracted RNA yielded the TCR library. Investigators prepared the TCR beta libraries by applying iRepertoire HTBI primers and Arm-PCR of CDR3 regions. TCRdb fed the multiplex PCR reads into MiXCR, producing one record per CDR3 protein. The table lists roughly 380,000 distinct CDR3 sequences, around a sixth of them singletons. The sample in question was peripheral blood mononuclear cells (PBMCs), obtained at new diagnosis, from a patient treated with antithyroid drugs. These receptors were collected from a female donor with Graves disease.

This chain uses TRBV5-1 with TRBJ1-6; the D is unclear. CDR1 is SGHRS and CDR2 is YFSETQ in the germline V gene. The CDR3 is 15 residues long. V lost 5 bases and J lost 0, with 9 bases in between. The CDR3 protein is CASRPLSSYNSPLHF. CDR3 bases: TGCGCCAGCAGACCGCTCAGCTCCTATAATTCACCCCTCCACTTT.

This clonotype came up a few times. It is likely a read error: a sequence one base away is far more abundant. V gene TRBV7-2 combines with J gene TRBJ2-1; D gene ambiguous. This CDR3 has 15 amino acids. CDR1 SGHTA and CDR2 FQGNSA come from the germline V gene. CDR3 sequence (DNA): TGTGCCTGCAGCGCCACGCGGAGCTCCTACAATGAGCAGTTCTTC. It yields the protein CACSATRSSYNEQFF.

There are many counts of this clonotype. The genes are TRBV27 and TRBJ1-5, with 7 positions matching TRBD1. With 5 bases clipped from V and 0 bases from J, the junction kept 4 bases outside the gene matches. Germline V gene lookup returns CDR1 MNHEY and CDR2 SMNVEV (reference sequence). The CDR3 has 15 amino acids. CDR3 in amino acids: CASSTGAGSNQPQHF. The CDR3 DNA reads as TGTGCCAGCAGTACAGGGGCAGGTAGCAATCAGCCCCAGCATTTT.

Ten or more counts support this clonotype. One junction end does not reproduce the germline sequence, and a read error may be involved. V and J are TRBV4-1 and TRBJ1-2, with a possible D match to TRBD1 (5 bases). The germline V gene encodes CDR1 MGHRA and CDR2 YSYEKL. The CDR3 has 14 residues. The CDR3 coding sequence is TGTGCCAGCTCTGGATGGGGGACGAACTATGGCTACACCTTC. This gives the protein CASSGWGTNYGYTF.

Written as DNA, the CDR3 is TGTGCCAGCATAGACAGGGGACAACAGCCCCAGCATTTT. The encoded protein is CASIDRGQQPQHF. This chain links TRBV28 with TRBJ1-5, with 8 bases lining up with TRBD1. This CDR3 spans 13 amino acids. Germline V gene sequence: CDR1 MDHEN, CDR2 SYDVKM. J gave up 7 bases and V 7 bases, and 6 bases lay outside the gene matches. The variable domain in full, with the rest retrieved from reference TRBV28 and TRBJ1-5, is DVKVTQSSRYLVKRTGEKVFLECVQDMDHENMFWYRQDPGLGLRLIYFSYDVKMKEKGDIPEGYSVSREKKERFSLILESASTNQTSMYLCASIDRGQQPQHFGDGTRLSIL.

This clonotype has ten or more counts. This chain joins TRBV28 and TRBJ1-1; TRBD1 agrees at 10 bases. The length of the CDR3 is 15 residues. The germline gives CDR1 MDHEN, CDR2 SYDVKM. The ends lost 2 bases at V and 10 bases at J; junction bases unmatched: 10. The CDR3: CASSLIWGQGKVAFF. DNA of the CDR3: TGTGCCAGCAGTTTAATTTGGGGACAGGGGAAAGTAGCTTTCTTT.

The rearrangement joins TRBV12-3 or TRBV12-4 to TRBJ2-1; possibly TRBD1 for D (6 bases). Trimming took off 6 bases at V and 9 bases at J, with 27 bases between the two ends. The CDR3 consists of 17 residues. CDR3 nucleotides: TGTGCCAGCAGACCTGGATGGGGGCCCACGAATTCTCGTGAGCAGTTCTTC. It encodes CASRPGWGPTNSREQFF.

This clonotype was picked up one time. This chain uses TRBV10-3 with TRBJ2-1; 7 bases map to TRBD2. Germline V gives CDR1 ENHRY, CDR2 SYGVKD. V was clipped by 3 bases and J by 0 bases; unmatched bases: 5. There are 16 residues in the CDR3. The CDR3 region is CAISDPGRTSYNEQFF. The CDR3 nucleotides are TGTGCCATCAGTGACCCCGGGAGGACCTCCTACAATGAGCAGTTCTTC.

This clonotype was detected ten times or more. The chain recombines TRBV2 with TRBJ1-1, with TRBD1 as a possible D gene (5 bases). This CDR3 has 11 residues. Germline V CDR1 and CDR2: SNHLY, FYNNEI. With 1 base removed from V and 11 bases from J, the gap between germline ends came to 8 bases. Written as DNA, the CDR3 is TGTGCCAGCAGTGAAGTTCGGGGGGCTTTCTTT. This codes for CASSEVRGAFF.

The genes are TRBV4-2 and TRBJ2-7; 7 bases match TRBD1. The CDR3 has 15 residues. The germline V gene encodes CDR1 LGHNA and CDR2 YNFKEQ. Trimming at V came to 2 bases and at J to 0 bases, leaving 4 bases not matched to a gene. Written as DNA, the CDR3 is TGTGCCAGCAGCCAAACTCGGGACAGCTCCTACGAGCAGTACTTC. Its protein product is CASSQTRDSSYEQYF.

This clonotype showed up many times. The chain couples TRBV2 to TRBJ1-1, with D uncertain. This CDR3 contains 13 residues. V was trimmed by 4 bases and J by 10 bases, leaving 16 bases between them. Germline lookup yields CDR1 SNHLY and CDR2 FYNNEI. The CDR3: CASSVWTAEGAFF. CDR3 nucleotide sequence: TGTGCCAGCAGTGTGTGGACGGCGGAAGGAGCTTTCTTT. The variable domain in full, with the rest retrieved from reference TRBV2 and TRBJ1-1, is EPEVTQTPSHQVTQMGQEVILRCVPISNHLYFYWYRQILGQKVEFLVSFYNNEISEKSEIFDDQFSVERPDGSNFTLKIRSTKLEDSAMYFCASSVWTAEGAFFGQGTRLTVV.

This clonotype was observed many times. The gene calls are TRBV20-1 and TRBJ2-1; 10 nucleotides match TRBD2. With 5 bases clipped from V and 2 bases from J, the junction kept 6 bases outside the gene matches. Per germline, CDR1 DFQATT and CDR2 SNEGSKA (reference sequence). The CDR3 extends over 15 amino acids. In DNA, the CDR3 is TGCAGTGCTTGTCCAGCGGGGGGGCCCTACAATGAGCAGTTCTTC. This sequence encodes CSACPAGGPYNEQFF.

This clonotype was seen at least ten times. The V call is TRBV24-1, the J call TRBJ1-6; no definite D call. The germline gives CDR1 KGHDR, CDR2 SFDVKD. This CDR3 contains 16 residues. Deletions cut 0 bases from V and 9 bases from J, with 14 bases between. The CDR3, as DNA: TGTGCCACCAGTGATTTGGCGATAGTAACGGGTTCACCCCTCCACTTT. Translation: CATSDLAIVTGSPLHF.

This clonotype showed up many times. This rearrangement joins TRBV20-1 to TRBJ1-1; TRBD1 matches 11 bases. Germline CDR1 is DFQATT and CDR2 is SNEGSKA (reference sequence). The CDR3 loop spans 18 amino acids. J lost 1 base, V lost 0 bases, and 10 bases had no gene match. CDR3 amino acids: CSARDWGTGGFANTEAFF. The CDR3, as DNA: TGCAGTGCTAGAGATTGGGGGACAGGGGGGTTTGCGAACACTGAAGCTTTCTTT.

At least ten counts were recorded for this clonotype. The chain has TRBV28 and TRBJ1-6, with D uncertain. Trimming stripped 6 bases from V and 0 bases from J, with 9 bases between. Per germline, CDR1 MDHEN and CDR2 SYDVKM. The CDR3 is made up of 15 amino acids. CDR3 protein: CASRPSSSYNSPLHF. The CDR3 DNA is TGTGCCAGCAGGCCGAGTAGCTCCTATAATTCACCCCTCCACTTT.

This clonotype was seen repeatedly, ten times or more. This chain uses TRBV19 with TRBJ2-2; TRBD1 agrees at 8 bases. From germline, CDR1 is LNHDA and CDR2 SQIVND (reference sequence). This CDR3 has 15 amino acids. V lost 4 bases to trimming and J lost 7 bases; unmatched junction nucleotides: 8. The CDR3 reads CASSSPGGWDGELFF. CDR3 coding DNA: TGTGCCAGTAGTAGCCCAGGGGGCTGGGACGGGGAGCTGTTTTTT.

This clonotype was counted ten times or more. V gene TRBV7-9 combines with J gene TRBJ1-1; unclear D gene. V was pared by 1 base and J by 0 bases, with 24 bases between. The germline V gene encodes CDR1 SEHNR and CDR2 FQNEAQ (reference sequence). The CDR3 is 20 residues long. The CDR3 nucleotides are TGTGCCAGCAGCTTAGACGCGAGGATCCGACTCCGTGTTATGAACACTGAAGCTTTCTTT. It yields the protein CASSLDARIRLRVMNTEAFF. The complete variable domain, with remaining parts taken from reference TRBV7-9 and TRBJ1-1, reads DTGVSQNPRHKITKRGQNVTFRCDPISEHNRLYWYRQTLGQGPEFLTYFQNEAQLEKSRLLSDRFSAERPKGSFSTLEIQRTEQGDSAMYLCASSLDARIRLRVMNTEAFFGQGTRLTVV.